The clone carrying this TCR beta chain was picked up many times. The antigen is not known. The data are from a study of T-cell memory formation after mild COVID-19. MiXCR, applied by TCRdb to the 5' RACE reads, yields one record per CDR3 protein. Of 200,000 to 250,000 distinct CDR3 sequences listed, approximately 10% are singletons. The CDR3 extends over 16 amino acids. The V and J ends lost 4 bases and 5 bases respectively, with 21 bases between them. Germline V gene data show CDR1 as SGDLS and CDR2 as YYNGEE. Study findings and constraints: Clones contracting day 15 to 85 were balanced CD4/CD8; later expanders leaned CD4+.

This chain links TRBV9 with TRBJ1-1; D gene unclear. What was sequenced was PBMCs or a T cell subset sorted from them (not recorded which). This receptor was identified in a man aged 18 to 29 who had mild COVID-19 (a few samples of this study predate the infection). Cell type and time point are not known. CDR3 loop: CASSPLQISAATEAFF. For the CDR3, the DNA is TGTGCCAGCAGCCCCCTTCAAATTTCAGCGGCAACTGAAGCTTTCTTT.